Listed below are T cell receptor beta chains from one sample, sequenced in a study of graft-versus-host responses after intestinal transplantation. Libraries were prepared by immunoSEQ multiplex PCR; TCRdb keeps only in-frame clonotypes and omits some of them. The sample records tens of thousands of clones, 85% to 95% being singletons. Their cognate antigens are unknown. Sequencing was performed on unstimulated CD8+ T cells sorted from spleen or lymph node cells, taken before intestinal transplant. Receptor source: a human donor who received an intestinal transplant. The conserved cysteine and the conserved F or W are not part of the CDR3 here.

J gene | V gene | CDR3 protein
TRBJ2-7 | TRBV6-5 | AISGLAGDTYEQY
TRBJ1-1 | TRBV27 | ASRGSGNTEAF
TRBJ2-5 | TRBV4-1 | ASSQVDSETQY
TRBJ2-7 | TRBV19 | ASSIGLAGTYEQY
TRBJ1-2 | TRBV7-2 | ASRHTEVKPYGYT
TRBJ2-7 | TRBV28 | ASSLADSSYEQY
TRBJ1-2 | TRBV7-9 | ASSLPDDTGEGYT
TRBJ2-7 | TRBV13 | ASSPHFRGGYEQY
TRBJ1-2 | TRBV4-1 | ASSHQTGYHGYT
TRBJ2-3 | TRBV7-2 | ASSLGAQTSTDTQY
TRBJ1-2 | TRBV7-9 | ASSSGSGQGKHYGYT
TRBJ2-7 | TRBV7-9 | ASSETYEQY
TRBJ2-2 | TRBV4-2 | ASSKGASSGAEGGELF
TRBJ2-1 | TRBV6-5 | ASSERFNEQF
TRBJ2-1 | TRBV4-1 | ASSQGVSSYNEQF
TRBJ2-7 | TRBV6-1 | ASSPQTGRYEQY
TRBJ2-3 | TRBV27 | ASSLSGAPRTDTQY
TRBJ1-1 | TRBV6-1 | ASKRGETEAF
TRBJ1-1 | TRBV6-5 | ASRGTSSNTEAF
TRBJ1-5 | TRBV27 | ASSTQGSNQPQH
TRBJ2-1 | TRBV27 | ASSLGTGNEQF